This is a list of T cell receptor beta chains from one sample in a study of vaccination effects on CD4 cells after COVID-19. These receptors have no known antigen. Assay: immunoSEQ multiplex PCR; the TCRdb copy retains only in-frame clones and omits some. The profile shows approximately 70,000 clones, less than 80% of them singletons. The sample here was CD4+ T cells from PBMCs cultured with HCoV-OC43 spike peptides, taken after COVID-19 vaccination. These receptors all stem from a human donor who received a COVID-19 vaccine. CDR3s include the opening cysteine and the closing phenylalanine or tryptophan. Fields, in order: clone size, D gene, J gene, V gene, CDR3 DNA, CDR3 protein. The D gene is left open where the match is weak. Clone size is stated in some rows and not others, as once, few, many or a class when expanded.

abundance: NA; d_gene: NA; j_gene: TRBJ1-1; v_gene: TRBV21-1; CDR3nt: NA; CDR3aa: CASSTFGQGASEAFF
abundance: NA; d_gene: TRBD1; j_gene: TRBJ1-2; v_gene: TRBV7-8; CDR3nt: TGTGCCAGCAGCTTACAGGGGGTGGGTGGCTACACCTTC; CDR3aa: CASSLQGVGGYTF
abundance: NA; d_gene: TRBD2; j_gene: TRBJ2-3; v_gene: TRBV24-1; CDR3nt: TGTGCCACCAGTGATTCAGGGGCGGGGGGGATCGCAGATACGCAGTATTTT; CDR3aa: CATSDSGAGGIADTQYF
abundance: NA; d_gene: NA; j_gene: TRBJ1-5; v_gene: TRBV4-1; CDR3nt: TGCGCCAGCAGCCAAGTGGTAGGGTTAAACAATCAGCCCCAGCATTTT; CDR3aa: CASSQVVGLNNQPQHF
abundance: NA; d_gene: NA; j_gene: TRBJ2-1; v_gene: TRBV24-1; CDR3nt: TGTGCCACCAGTCCCAGCGGTGCCCTAGGGGATGAGCAGTTCTTC; CDR3aa: CATSPSGALGDEQFF
abundance: NA; d_gene: TRBD1; j_gene: TRBJ1-4; v_gene: TRBV28; CDR3nt: TGTGCCAGCAGTAGGGACAGTTTGCTAACTAATGAAAAACTGTTTTTT; CDR3aa: CASSRDSLLTNEKLFF
abundance: NA; d_gene: NA; j_gene: TRBJ1-5; v_gene: TRBV2; CDR3nt: TGTGCCAGCAGTACAACCAGGGACCAGCCCCAGCATTTT; CDR3aa: CASSTTRDQPQHF
abundance: NA; d_gene: NA; j_gene: TRBJ1-4; v_gene: TRBV4-2; CDR3nt: TGTGCCAGCAGCCCACGGTTAGGGTTTAGGGCAACTAATGAAAAACTGTTTTTT; CDR3aa: CASSPRLGFRATNEKLFF
abundance: once; d_gene: TRBD1; j_gene: TRBJ1-2; v_gene: TRBV5-1; CDR3nt: TGCGCCAGCAGCTTGCGGTTAGGGGGCGCAGATGGCTACACCTTC; CDR3aa: CASSLRLGGADGYTF
abundance: NA; d_gene: NA; j_gene: TRBJ2-4; v_gene: TRBV4-1; CDR3nt: TGCGCCAGCAGCCAAGGGAGGTGGACAGATAAAAACATTCAGTACTTC; CDR3aa: CASSQGRWTDKNIQYF
abundance: few; d_gene: NA; j_gene: TRBJ2-2; v_gene: TRBV9; CDR3nt: TGTGCCAGCAGCGCGGGACACCGGAACACCGGGGAGCTGTTTTTT; CDR3aa: CASSAGHRNTGELFF
abundance: few; d_gene: NA; j_gene: TRBJ2-2; v_gene: TRBV21-1; CDR3nt: TGTGCCAGCAGCAAAGGGGAGGACGGGGAGCTGTTTTTT; CDR3aa: CASSKGEDGELFF
abundance: NA; d_gene: NA; j_gene: TRBJ1-2; v_gene: TRBV5-1; CDR3nt: TGCGCCAGCAGCTTCGGAACGGGGGCGCGGTATGGCTACACCTTC; CDR3aa: CASSFGTGARYGYTF
abundance: NA; d_gene: NA; j_gene: TRBJ2-5; v_gene: TRBV7-2; CDR3nt: TGTGCCAGCAGCTTAGCGAGGGGTTCGCAAGAGACCCAGTACTTC; CDR3aa: CASSLARGSQETQYF
abundance: NA; d_gene: TRBD1; j_gene: TRBJ1-2; v_gene: TRBV13; CDR3nt: TGTGCCAGCAGCTCACGACAGGGGGGCTATGGCTACACCTTC; CDR3aa: CASSSRQGGYGYTF
abundance: NA; d_gene: TRBD1; j_gene: TRBJ2-5; v_gene: TRBV18; CDR3nt: TGTGCCAGCTCACTTGGACAGGAAGAGACCCAGTACTTC; CDR3aa: CASSLGQEETQYF
abundance: few; d_gene: NA; j_gene: TRBJ2-1; v_gene: TRBV20-1; CDR3nt: TGCAGTGCTAGTCGAGAATCGAATGAGCAGTTCTTC; CDR3aa: CSASRESNEQFF
abundance: NA; d_gene: TRBD1; j_gene: TRBJ1-2; v_gene: TRBV18; CDR3nt: TGTGCCAGCTCACCGTTGGACAGGGCTACTAACTATGGCTACACCTTC; CDR3aa: CASSPLDRATNYGYTF
abundance: NA; d_gene: NA; j_gene: TRBJ1-4; v_gene: TRBV12-3/TRBV12-4; CDR3nt: TGTGCCAGCAGTTATCGTGGGAAACTGTTTTTT; CDR3aa: CASSYRGKLFF
abundance: NA; d_gene: NA; j_gene: TRBJ1-1; v_gene: TRBV10-2; CDR3nt: TGCGCCAGCAGTAGGACAGCTATGAACACTGAAGCTTTCTTT; CDR3aa: CASSRTAMNTEAFF
abundance: NA; d_gene: NA; j_gene: TRBJ1-2; v_gene: TRBV29-1; CDR3nt: TGCAGCGTTGGTGACCAGGAGGCTGGCTACACCTTC; CDR3aa: CSVGDQEAGYTF
abundance: NA; d_gene: NA; j_gene: TRBJ2-2; v_gene: TRBV5-1; CDR3nt: TGCGCCAGCAGCTTCGAACCGAACACCGGGGAGCTGTTTTTT; CDR3aa: CASSFEPNTGELFF
abundance: few; d_gene: NA; j_gene: TRBJ2-1; v_gene: TRBV5-6; CDR3nt: TGTGCCAGCATGGGGACCTACAATGAGCAGTTCTTC; CDR3aa: CASMGTYNEQFF
abundance: NA; d_gene: TRBD2; j_gene: TRBJ2-5; v_gene: TRBV14; CDR3nt: TGTGCCAGCAGCCAGAACATAGCGGGGCCAGAGACCCAGTACTTC; CDR3aa: CASSQNIAGPETQYF
abundance: NA; d_gene: TRBD2; j_gene: TRBJ2-3; v_gene: TRBV4-1; CDR3nt: TGCGCCAGCAGCCAAGACGGGGGCGGGGGGCTCACAGATACGCAGTATTTT; CDR3aa: CASSQDGGGGLTDTQYF
abundance: NA; d_gene: NA; j_gene: TRBJ1-6; v_gene: TRBV25-1; CDR3nt: TGTGCCAGCAGTGAATCTCGGGGCCAGGGTTCACCCCTCCACTTT; CDR3aa: CASSESRGQGSPLHF
abundance: NA; d_gene: NA; j_gene: TRBJ2-5; v_gene: TRBV3-1/TRBV3-2; CDR3nt: TGTGCCAGCTCCCCAAGGAGCGGACGGCCTGGGGAGACCCAGTACTTC; CDR3aa: CASSPRSGRPGETQYF
abundance: NA; d_gene: NA; j_gene: TRBJ1-4; v_gene: TRBV7-9; CDR3nt: TGTGCCAGCAGCCCGGGCGGGGGGAACAATGAAAAACTGTTTTTT; CDR3aa: CASSPGGGNNEKLFF
abundance: NA; d_gene: NA; j_gene: TRBJ1-1; v_gene: TRBV7-3; CDR3nt: TGTGCCAGCAGCTTAGGCGGGCTGAACACTGAAGCTTTCTTT; CDR3aa: CASSLGGLNTEAFF
abundance: NA; d_gene: NA; j_gene: TRBJ2-1; v_gene: TRBV19; CDR3nt: TGTGCCAGTAGTACGAATACCATCAGGGCGGTCGCCTACAATGAGCAGTTCTTC; CDR3aa: CASSTNTIRAVAYNEQFF